These T cell receptor beta chains were read from a single sample in a study of CD8 T cells in ankylosing spondylitis. TCRdb re-called the 5' RACE reads through MiXCR, storing one row per CDR3 protein. The sample includes 150,000 to 200,000 distinct CDR3 sequences, 15% to 20% of them seen just once. Sequencing input: blood, either unsorted or a sorted T cell fraction (not recorded which). The receptors shown here come from a male donor aged 5 to 29 with ankylosing spondylitis or in good health (not recorded which). CDR3s include the opening cysteine and the closing phenylalanine or tryptophan. Fields, in order: J gene, V gene, clone size, D gene, CDR3 protein, CDR3 DNA. D genes are given only for firm matches. Clone size is given for some rows only: seen once, a few or many times, or a class if the clone is expanded.

>TRBJ2-7|TRBV4-3|.|TRBD2
CASSQIGTSGYEQYF
TGCGCCAGCAGCCAAATTGGGACTAGCGGTTACGAGCAGTACTTC
>TRBJ1-6|TRBV5-1|many|.
CASSLVGLSALHF
TGCGCCAGCAGCTTGGTTGGTCTTTCGGCCCTCCACTTT
>TRBJ1-6|TRBV7-2|.|TRBD1
CASSRRQGDNSPLHF
TGTGCCAGCAGCCGTCGACAGGGGGATAATTCACCCCTCCACTTT
>TRBJ2-7|TRBV20-1|many|.
CSALRETHSYEQYF
TGCAGTGCCCTAAGGGAGACCCACTCCTACGAGCAGTACTTC
>TRBJ2-3|TRBV28|.|.
CASSTTGQRTDTQYF
TGTGCCAGCAGTACGACCGGACAACGCACAGATACGCAGTATTTT
>TRBJ2-1|TRBV7-6|.|TRBD2
CASSPSRLAGESSYNEQFF
TGTGCCAGCAGCCCCTCACGACTAGCGGGGGAGAGCTCCTACAATGAGCAGTTCTTC
>TRBJ2-5|TRBV2|many|TRBD2
CASSAAAGGGETQYF
TGTGCCAGCAGTGCGGCAGCGGGAGGGGGGGAGACCCAGTACTTC
>TRBJ1-5|TRBV6-5|many|TRBD1
CASSRGGQGLISNQPQHF
TGTGCCAGCAGCAGGGGGGGACAGGGCCTAATTAGCAATCAGCCCCAGCATTTT
>TRBJ1-6|TRBV3-1|many|.
CASSSSGTYNSPLHF
TGTGCCAGCAGCTCTTCCGGGACTTATAATTCACCCCTCCACTTT
>TRBJ2-5|TRBV29-1|.|.
CSVAASETQYF
TGCAGCGTTGCGGCATCCGAGACCCAGTACTTC
>TRBJ1-5|TRBV10-3|many|.
CAISDRGNNNQPQHF
TGTGCCATCAGTGATCGGGGCAATAACAATCAGCCCCAGCATTTT
>TRBJ2-5|TRBV28|many|.
CASSDRVDGETQYF
TGTGCCAGCAGTGACCGAGTGGACGGGGAGACCCAGTACTTC
>TRBJ2-3|TRBV7-2|many|TRBD2
CASSLTLAEQYF
TGTGCCAGCAGCTTAACCCTAGCGGAGCAGTATTTT
>TRBJ2-2|TRBV24-1|many|.
CATSDPKTGSWNTGELFF
TGTGCCACCAGTGATCCCAAAACAGGGTCTTGGAACACCGGGGAGCTGTTTTTT
>TRBJ2-6|TRBV6-5|many|.
CASSYKGPGGPSSGANVLTF
TGTGCCAGCAGTTATAAGGGCCCCGGGGGGCCTTCCTCTGGGGCCAACGTCCTGACTTTC
>TRBJ2-5|TRBV4-1|many|TRBD2
CASSRPGLAFETQYF
TGCGCCAGCAGCCGCCCCGGACTAGCATTCGAGACCCAGTACTTC
>TRBJ2-5|TRBV7-9|many|.
CAGQEEETQYF
TGTGCCGGGCAGGAAGAAGAGACCCAGTACTTC
>TRBJ2-2|TRBV6-5|many|TRBD1
CASSYSRGPGELFF
TGTGCCAGCAGTTACTCGAGGGGGCCTGGGGAGCTGTTTTTT
>TRBJ1-6|TRBV5-1|many|.
CASSIDSAFSPLHF
TGCGCCAGCAGCATCGACAGCGCGTTTTCACCCCTCCACTTT
>TRBJ2-1|TRBV4-1|many|TRBD1
CASSQPRDRGFREQFF
TGCGCCAGCAGCCAACCCCGGGACAGGGGGTTTCGTGAGCAGTTCTTC
>TRBJ1-1|TRBV5-1|many|.
CASSSAGNTEAFF
TGCGCCAGCAGCTCGGCGGGAAACACTGAAGCTTTCTTT
>TRBJ2-5|TRBV4-1|many|.
CASSQGRNSEETQYF
TGCGCCAGCAGCCAAGGCCGGAACAGCGAAGAGACCCAGTACTTC
>TRBJ1-1|TRBV6-5|many|.
CASSYPGNTEAFF
TGTGCCAGCAGTTACCCGGGGAACACTGAAGCTTTCTTT
>TRBJ1-3|TRBV19|many|.
CASSMGATISGNTIYF
TGTGCCAGTAGTATGGGGGCCACCATATCTGGAAACACCATATATTTT
>TRBJ2-1|TRBV4-1|many|TRBD2
CASSQGLAGGPSYNEQFF
TGCGCCAGCAGCCAAGGACTAGCGGGAGGGCCGTCCTACAATGAGCAGTTCTTC
>TRBJ2-2|TRBV29-1|.|.
CSVEDHMAVSTGELFF
TGCAGCGTTGAAGATCATATGGCAGTTAGCACCGGGGAGCTGTTTTTT
>TRBJ1-1|TRBV5-4|.|.
CASSLEGKGNTEAFF
TGTGCCAGCAGCTTGGAAGGAAAGGGGAACACTGAAGCTTTCTTT
>TRBJ1-2|TRBV6-1|many|.
CASSEQGNNYGYTF
TGTGCCAGCAGTGAACAGGGGAATAACTATGGCTACACCTTC
>TRBJ2-1|TRBV6-5|.|TRBD2
CASSLGLAGGPVYFEQFF
TGTGCCAGCAGTTTGGGACTAGCGGGAGGGCCCGTCTACTTTGAGCAGTTCTTC
>TRBJ2-1|TRBV7-9|.|.
CASVLGSSNEQFF
TGTGCCAGCGTCCTCGGGAGCAGCAATGAGCAGTTCTTC
>TRBJ2-2|TRBV14|.|.
CASSRSGVGTGELFF
TGTGCCAGCAGTCGTAGCGGAGTGGGAACCGGGGAGCTGTTTTTT
>TRBJ2-3|TRBV5-6|.|TRBD2
CASSLAGGTVTQYF
TGTGCCAGCAGTTTAGCGGGAGGGACGGTTACGCAGTATTTT
>TRBJ2-3|TRBV19|.|TRBD2
CASSTLLIAGEADTQYF
TGTGCCAGTAGTACGCTCCTCATAGCGGGAGAGGCAGATACGCAGTATTTT
>TRBJ1-1|TRBV21-1|many|.
CASSKGLLTEAFF
TGTGCCAGCAGCAAGGGGTTACTCACTGAAGCTTTCTTT
>TRBJ1-5|TRBV12-3/TRBV12-4|many|.
CASGNNQPQHF
TGTGCCAGCGGCAACAATCAGCCCCAGCATTTT
>TRBJ2-2|TRBV13|many|.
CASSLWDSNTGELFF
TGTGCCAGCAGCTTATGGGACTCCAACACCGGGGAGCTGTTTTTT
>TRBJ1-1|TRBV12-3/TRBV12-4|.|TRBD1
CASSRDSFMNTEAFF
TGTGCCAGCAGCCGGGACAGTTTTATGAACACTGAAGCTTTCTTT
>TRBJ2-3|TRBV11-2|many|TRBD2
CASSPGLVVTDTQYF
TGTGCCAGCAGCCCGGGACTAGTAGTCACAGATACGCAGTATTTT
>TRBJ2-2|TRBV7-8|many|.
CASSFPGQASTGELFF
TGTGCCAGCAGCTTTCCAGGGCAAGCGTCAACCGGGGAGCTGTTTTTT
>TRBJ2-5|TRBV11-2|many|.
CASSPPLETQYF
TGTGCCAGCAGCCCACCGTTAGAGACCCAGTACTTC